These 25 T cell receptor beta chains share one sample of origin, sequenced in a study of T cells in women clearing cervical HPV infection. Measured with immunoSEQ multiplex PCR; TCRdb has only the in-frame clones, and not every one. In total, the table holds 45,000 to 50,000 clones. Sequenced material: blood buffy coat. The receptors were gathered from a woman aged 18 to 75 with a cervical HPV16 infection that either progressed to CIN3+ or cleared (not recorded which).

In regard to this clone: The read ends 3 residues before the CDR3 terminus; that terminus is restored from the germline J gene. This sequence joins TRBV4-1 and TRBJ2-2, with D possibly being TRBD2 (6 bases). The CDR3 sequence is 16 residues long. Germline V lookup: CDR1 MGHRA, CDR2 YSYEKL. Between the trimmed V and J ends, which lost 2 bases and 0 bases, there was a span of 10 bases. Incomplete CDR3 DNA: TGCGCCAGCAGCCAAAGGACTAACGCGAACACCGGGGAG. It specifies CASSQRTNANTGE. The complete CDR3 protein is CASSQRTNANTGELFF.

Regarding this clone: The read terminates 3 residues before the CDR3 end, so the remaining end is supplied by the germline J gene. The V and J genes are TRBV5-1 and TRBJ2-7, with 9 bases that match TRBD1. Germline V gene lookup returns CDR1 SGHRS and CDR2 YFSETQ. The CDR3 contains 14 residues. V shed 0 bases and J 5 bases; nucleotides not matched to a gene: 3. This CDR3 is CASSLGTGVDEQYF. The CDR3 DNA, read in part, is TGCGCCAGCAGCTTGGGGACAGGGGTAGACGAG.

Of note for this clone: The CDR3 end lies 3 residues beyond the end of the read and is filled in from the germline J gene. The rearrangement links TRBV30 to TRBJ2-5; D is possibly TRBD1 (5 bases). This CDR3 contains 14 residues. Germline V CDR1 and CDR2: GTSNPN, SVGIG (reference sequence). Trimming stripped 5 bases from V and 0 bases from J, with 13 bases between. The CDR3 sequence: CAWGQDLNQETQYF. The part of the CDR3 DNA that was read is TGTGCCTGGGGACAAGACCTCAACCAAGAGACC.

About this clone: The sequence runs out 3 residues before the end of the CDR3; the remainder is reconstructed from the germline J gene. The V call is TRBV19, the J call TRBJ1-6; unclear D gene. With 5 bases removed from V and 0 bases from J, the gap between germline ends came to 11 bases. The CDR3 spans 16 residues. Germline V gene lookup returns CDR1 LNHDA and CDR2 SQIVND (reference sequence). CDR3 DNA, as far as it was read: TGTGCCAGTAGTTTTCGTCGCGGCTCCTATAATTCACCC. This translates into CASSFRRGSYNSP. The whole CDR3 sequence reads CASSFRRGSYNSPLHF.

As for this clone: Read coverage stops 3 residues before the CDR3 terminus; the germline J gene supplies the remainder. The chain combines TRBV5-1 with TRBJ2-3; D possibly corresponds to TRBD1 (6 bases). The CDR3 contains 15 residues. Germline V lookup: CDR1 SGHRS, CDR2 YFSETQ. The CDR3 sequence: CASSLAPQGNQPQYF. CDR3 DNA, as far as it was read: TGCGCCAGCAGCTTGGCCCCCCAGGGGAATCAGCCG.

As regards this clone: The read terminates 3 residues ahead of where the CDR3 ends, so the germline J gene completes it. This chain connects TRBV7-2 to TRBJ1-2; D perhaps matches TRBD1 (5 bases). This CDR3 is built from 12 residues. Germline CDR1 SGHTA, CDR2 FQGNSA. CDR3 DNA, as far as it was read: TGTGCCAGCAGTCAACTAGCGGGGGAC. This encodes CASSQLAGD. The full CDR3 is CASSQLAGDYTF.

With respect to this clone: The missing CDR3 end, 3 residues past where the read stops, is filled in from the germline J gene. The chain joins TRBV5-6 to TRBJ1-6; D is possibly TRBD1 (5 bases). Germline V gene data show CDR1 as SGHDT and CDR2 as YYEEEE. There are 15 residues in the CDR3. The V end lost 1 base, the J end lost 8 bases, and 13 bases lay between the germline ends. CDR3 sequence reads: CASSLLGRFDSPLHF. CDR3 DNA (partial): TGTGCCAGCAGCTTGTTGGGGCGGTTCGATTCACCC.

Remarks on this clone: The read finishes 3 residues shy of the CDR3 end, and the germline J gene is used to complete it. The rearrangement links TRBV19 to TRBJ1-6; possible D gene TRBD1, 5 bases. The CDR3 spans 17 residues. Between the trimmed V and J ends, which lost 7 bases and 1 base, there was a span of 17 bases. CDR1 is LNHDA, CDR2 SQIVND, per germline (reference sequence). This CDR3 is CASTRGAGTSYNSPLHF. CDR3 DNA (partial): TGTGCCAGTACCCGCGGCGCGGGGACGTCCTATAATTCACCC.

About this clone itself: The read comes to an end 3 residues before the CDR3 does, leaving the germline J gene to fill in the end. The chain combines TRBV11-2 with TRBJ1-6, with a possible D match to TRBD1 (5 bases). The germline gives CDR1 SGHAT, CDR2 FQNNGV. CDR3 length: 15 residues. Trimming pared 4 bases from V and 8 bases from J, leaving 15 bases between. CDR3 bases read: TGTGCCAGCAGCTCGGACACTCCTAAGCATTCACCC. This sequence encodes CASSSDTPKHSP. The whole CDR3 is CASSSDTPKHSPLHF.

For this clone: Coverage ceases 3 residues before the CDR3 finishes, and the germline J gene fills in the end. The J gene is TRBJ2-3, the V gene TRBV7-3, with a weak D call TRBD2 (5 bases). Germline CDR1 SGHTA, CDR2 FQGTGA. Deletions cut 2 bases from V and 4 bases from J, with 10 bases between. This CDR3 comprises 14 residues. The CDR3 is CASSLGGLADTQYF. CDR3 DNA, as far as it was read: TGTGCCAGCAGCTTAGGCGGACTTGCAGATACG.

Regarding this clone: The read ends 3 residues before the CDR3 terminus; that terminus is restored from the germline J gene. This rearrangement joins TRBV30 to TRBJ1-1; D ambiguous. CDR3 length equals 12 residues. Germline-derived CDR1 and CDR2 are GTSNPN and SVGIG (reference sequence). This CDR3 is CAWKERRERAFF. The sequenced part of the CDR3 DNA is TGTGCCTGGAAGGAAAGGCGTGAGCGG.

Comment on this clone: The read stops 3 residues short of the end of the CDR3; the missing end is completed from the germline J gene. This chain links TRBV19 with TRBJ2-5, with TRBD2 matching 12 bases. Per germline, CDR1 LNHDA and CDR2 SQIVND (reference sequence). The CDR3 loop spans 18 amino acids. CDR3 sequence: CASSQRGTSGLSTDTQYF. The sequenced CDR3 bases are TGTGCCAGTAGCCAAAGGGGGACTAGCGGGCTAAGCACAGATACC.

Worth noting for this clone: The read halts 3 residues ahead of the CDR3 end, with the missing end drawn from the germline J gene. V gene TRBV18 combines with J gene TRBJ1-4, with D unresolved. Looked up from germline, CDR1 is KGHSH and CDR2 is LQKENI. V was trimmed by 5 bases and J by 2 bases, leaving 21 bases between them. The CDR3 is 18 amino acids. The CDR3 protein is CASSALKATGITNEKLFF. The CDR3 DNA, read in part, is TGTGCCAGCTCAGCCCTTAAGGCGACGGGTATTACTAATGAAAAA. The full variable domain, with the rest looked up from reference TRBV18 and TRBJ1-4, is NAGVMQNPRHLVRRRGQEARLRCSPMKGHSHVYWYRQLPEEGLKFMVYLQKENIIDESGMPKERFSAEFPKEGPSILRIQQVVRGDSAAYFCASSALKATGITNEKLFFGSGTQLSVL.

The sequenced part of the CDR3 DNA is TGTGCCAGCAGGGCGGTAGCGTACAATGAG. The encoded protein is CASRAVAYNE. The whole CDR3 is CASRAVAYNEQFF. This chain links TRBV7-2 with TRBJ2-1, with a weak D call TRBD2 (5 bases). The CDR3 end is not reached by the read, which stops 3 residues before it; the germline J gene fills it in. Germline V gene sequence: CDR1 SGHTA, CDR2 FQGNSA. This CDR3 has 13 amino acids. V was pared by 6 bases and J by 4 bases, with 10 bases between.

Note on this clone: The observed sequence ends 3 residues before the CDR3 terminus, with the missing tail filled in from the germline J gene. The J gene is TRBJ2-3, the V gene TRBV5-1, with D perhaps TRBD2 (6 bases). This CDR3 comprises 16 residues. Trimming stripped 0 bases from V and 3 bases from J, with 14 bases between. The germline gives CDR1 SGHRS, CDR2 YFSETQ. The CDR3 DNA, read in part, is TGCGCCAGCAGCTTGGAGGAGGGTTGGGTAACAGATACG. Translation: CASSLEEGWVTDT. The full CDR3 reads CASSLEEGWVTDTQYF.

Worth noting for this clone: Read data end 3 residues before the CDR3 end; the end is taken from the germline J gene. The chain couples TRBV7-9 to TRBJ2-2, with 7 bases fitting TRBD1. Germline CDR1 and CDR2: SEHNR and FQNEAQ (reference sequence). The CDR3 consists of 15 residues. CDR3 sequence: CASSREGAMNSPLFF. Incomplete CDR3 DNA: TGTGCCAGCAGTCGTGAGGGGGCTATGAATTCACCG.

Comments on this clone: The read comes to an end 3 residues before the CDR3 does, leaving the germline J gene to fill in the end. V usage is TRBV19 and J usage is TRBJ1-6; D might be TRBD1 (6 bases). The CDR3 runs 15 residues. CDR1 is LNHDA, CDR2 SQIVND, per germline (reference sequence). The V gene lost 3 bases and the J gene lost 8 bases, with 14 bases spanning the gap. The DNA read from the CDR3 is TGTGCCAGTAGTATCCAGGACAGTGCTCATTCACCC. Amino acid sequence: CASSIQDSAHSP. The entire CDR3 is CASSIQDSAHSPLHF.

Note on this clone: The read halts 3 residues ahead of the CDR3 end, with the missing end drawn from the germline J gene. The chain couples TRBV5-1 to TRBJ1-6; possibly TRBD1 for D (5 bases). V gave up 2 bases and J gave up 9 bases, with 12 bases separating them. The CDR3 has 14 amino acids. Germline loops: CDR1 SGHRS, CDR2 YFSETQ. CDR3 residues: CASSFEGDSSPLHF. The sequenced CDR3 bases are TGCGCCAGCAGCTTCGAAGGAGACAGTTCACCC.

Concerning this clone itself: The DNA ends 3 residues before the CDR3 does, and the rest of the CDR3 is filled in from the germline J gene. The chain carries TRBV7-9 and TRBJ1-2; tentatively, D is TRBD1 (5 bases). The V end lost 8 bases, the J end lost 6 bases, and 19 bases lay between the germline ends. Germline V gives CDR1 SEHNR, CDR2 FQNEAQ (reference sequence). The CDR3 is 14 amino acids. Partial CDR3 DNA: TGTGCCAGCGCTGGAGGGGCTGGGGATCATGGC. Translation gives CASAGGAGDHG. The full CDR3 protein is CASAGGAGDHGYTF.

Turning to this clone: The read finishes 3 residues shy of the CDR3 end, and the germline J gene is used to complete it. This chain uses TRBV5-1 with TRBJ2-7; D is unclear. Trimming took 0 bases from V and 6 from J, leaving 22 bases between them. From germline, CDR1 is SGHRS and CDR2 YFSETQ. The CDR3 covers 17 residues. The chain's CDR3 is CASSLVASEVSSGEQYF. Incomplete CDR3 DNA: TGCGCCAGCAGCTTGGTAGCTTCAGAGGTCAGTTCGGGCGAG.

As to this clone: The CDR3 end falls 3 residues outside the read, so it is completed with the germline J gene. The chain recombines TRBV29-1 with TRBJ2-3; D is perhaps TRBD1 (6 bases). The CDR3 has 12 residues. Germline assignment: CDR1 SQVTM and CDR2 ANQGSEA. V was pared by 2 bases and J by 7 bases, with 10 bases between. The DNA read from the CDR3 is TGCAGCGTTGAAAAGACAGGTTATACG. Amino acid sequence: CSVEKTGYT. The CDR3, in full, reads CSVEKTGYTQYF.

To note about this clone: The read comes to an end 3 residues before the CDR3 does, leaving the germline J gene to fill in the end. The rearrangement joins TRBV5-6 to TRBJ2-3; D possibly corresponds to TRBD1 (6 bases). The CDR3 length is 14 residues. Germline loops: CDR1 SGHDT, CDR2 YYEEEE. The sequenced CDR3 bases are TGTGCCAGCAGCTTGGACAGGGATGATCAGCCG. Translation gives CASSLDRDDQP. In full, the CDR3 is CASSLDRDDQPQYF.

As for this clone: The DNA ends 3 residues before the CDR3 does, and the rest of the CDR3 is filled in from the germline J gene. The rearrangement links TRBV7-2 to TRBJ1-1; TRBD1 is a possible D gene (6 bases). V dropped 5 bases and J dropped 7 bases, with 17 bases sitting between them. The germline CDR1 and CDR2 sequences are SGHTA and FQGNSA. This CDR3 spans 14 amino acids. CDR3 loop: CASSIGQRRIEAFF. The sequenced part of the CDR3 DNA is TGTGCCAGCAGCATCGGACAGAGAAGAATTGAA.

Points on this clone: The read finishes 3 residues shy of the CDR3 end, and the germline J gene is used to complete it. V and J are TRBV29-1 and TRBJ1-2; D unresolved. Germline values: CDR1 SQVTM, CDR2 ANQGSEA. Trimming removed 4 bases at V and 2 bases at J, with 20 bases between. This CDR3 spans 16 amino acids. The CDR3 is CSVVGLSQAGNYGYTF. CDR3 bases read: TGCAGCGTTGTTGGTCTGTCCCAGGCGGGGAACTATGGC.

CDR3 residues: CASSPTGTGKGSYEQYF. The CDR3 bases that were read are TGTGCCAGCAGCCCGACCGGGACAGGGAAGGGCTCCTACGAG. This rearrangement joins TRBV7-3 to TRBJ2-7; 9 nucleotides line up with TRBD1. The CDR3 is cut off 3 residues early in the read; its end comes from the germline J gene. Germline-derived CDR1 and CDR2 are SGHTA and FQGTGA. V lost 5 bases to trimming and J lost 0 bases; unmatched junction nucleotides: 11. The CDR3 consists of 17 residues.